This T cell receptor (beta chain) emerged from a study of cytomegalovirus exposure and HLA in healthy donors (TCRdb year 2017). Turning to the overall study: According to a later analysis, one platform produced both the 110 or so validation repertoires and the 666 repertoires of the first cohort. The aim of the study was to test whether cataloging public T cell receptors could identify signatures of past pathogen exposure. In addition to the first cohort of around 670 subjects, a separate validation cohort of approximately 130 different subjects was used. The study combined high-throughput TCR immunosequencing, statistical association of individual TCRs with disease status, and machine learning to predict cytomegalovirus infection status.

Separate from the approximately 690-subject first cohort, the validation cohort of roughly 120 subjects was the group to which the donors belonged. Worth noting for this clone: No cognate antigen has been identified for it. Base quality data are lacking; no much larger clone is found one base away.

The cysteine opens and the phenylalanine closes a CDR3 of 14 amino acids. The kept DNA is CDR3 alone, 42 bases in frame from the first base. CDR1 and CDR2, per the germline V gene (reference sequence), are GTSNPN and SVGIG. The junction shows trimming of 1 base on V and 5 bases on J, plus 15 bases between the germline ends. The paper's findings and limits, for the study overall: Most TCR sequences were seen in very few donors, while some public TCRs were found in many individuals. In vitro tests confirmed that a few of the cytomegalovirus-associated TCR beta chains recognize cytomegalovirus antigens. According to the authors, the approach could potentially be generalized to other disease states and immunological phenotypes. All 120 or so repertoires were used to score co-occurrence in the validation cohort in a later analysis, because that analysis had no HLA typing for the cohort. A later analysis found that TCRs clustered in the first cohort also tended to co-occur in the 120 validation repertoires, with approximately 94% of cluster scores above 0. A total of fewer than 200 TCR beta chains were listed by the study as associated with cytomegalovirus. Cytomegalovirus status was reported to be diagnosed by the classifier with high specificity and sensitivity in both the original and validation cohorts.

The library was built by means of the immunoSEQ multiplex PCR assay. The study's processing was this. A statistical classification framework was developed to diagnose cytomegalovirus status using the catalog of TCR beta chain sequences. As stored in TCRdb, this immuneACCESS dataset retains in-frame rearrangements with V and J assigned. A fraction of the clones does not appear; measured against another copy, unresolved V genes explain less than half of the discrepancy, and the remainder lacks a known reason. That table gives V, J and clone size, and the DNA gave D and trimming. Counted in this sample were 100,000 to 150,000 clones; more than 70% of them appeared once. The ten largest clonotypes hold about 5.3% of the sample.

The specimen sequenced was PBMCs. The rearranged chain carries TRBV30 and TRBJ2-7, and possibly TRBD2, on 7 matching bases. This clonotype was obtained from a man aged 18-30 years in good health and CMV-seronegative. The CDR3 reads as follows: CAWSGVRGLNEQYF. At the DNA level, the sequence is TGTGCCTGGAGTGGGGTCAGGGGACTAAACGAGCAGTACTTC.